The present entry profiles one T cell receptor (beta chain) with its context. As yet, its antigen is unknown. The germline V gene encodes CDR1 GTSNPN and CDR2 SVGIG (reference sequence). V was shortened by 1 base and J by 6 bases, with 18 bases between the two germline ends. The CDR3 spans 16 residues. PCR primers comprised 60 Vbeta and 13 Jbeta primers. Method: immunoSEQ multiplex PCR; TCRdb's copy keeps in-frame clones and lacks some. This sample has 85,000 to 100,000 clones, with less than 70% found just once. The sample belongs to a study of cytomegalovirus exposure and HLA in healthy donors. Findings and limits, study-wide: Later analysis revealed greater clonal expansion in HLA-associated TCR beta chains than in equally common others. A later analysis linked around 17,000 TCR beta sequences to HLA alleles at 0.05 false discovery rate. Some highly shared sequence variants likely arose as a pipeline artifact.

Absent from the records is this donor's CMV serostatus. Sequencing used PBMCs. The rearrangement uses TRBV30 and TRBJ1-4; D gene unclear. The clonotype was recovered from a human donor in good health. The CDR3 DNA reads TGTGCCTGGAGTGGCTATGGGTCGGGAGGCGATGAAAAACTGTTTTTT. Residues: CAWSGYGSGGDEKLFF. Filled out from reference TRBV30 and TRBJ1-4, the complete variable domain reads SQTIHQWPATLVQPVGSPLSLECTVEGTSNPNLYWYRQAAGRGLQLLFYSVGIGQISSEVPQNLSASRPQDRQFILSSKKLLLSDSGFYLCAWSGYGSGGDEKLFFGSGTQLSVL.